The rows below give T cell receptor beta chains drawn from one sample of a study of T cell changes during pregnancy in multiple sclerosis. TCRdb's copy holds only in-frame clones and misses some; the assay was immunoSEQ multiplex PCR. The sample yields about 69,000 clones, about 92% seen once. This specimen consisted of peripheral blood, obtained in the third trimester of pregnancy. The receptors come from a female donor in good health, enrolled as a control in a pregnancy study. The CDR3 runs from the conserved cysteine through the conserved F or W. Fields, in order: V gene, D gene, clone size, J gene, CDR3 protein, CDR3 DNA. A D gene is named only where the DNA matches it firmly. Clone size appears in some rows only: once, few, many, or a class for an expanded clone.

V gene: TRBV19; D gene: -; clone size: -; J gene: TRBJ1-1; CDR3 protein: CASSIRSARDKNTEAFF; CDR3 DNA: TGTGCCAGTAGTATCAGATCGGCCCGGGACAAGAACACTGAAGCTTTCTTT
V gene: TRBV2; D gene: -; clone size: -; J gene: TRBJ2-1; CDR3 protein: CASKRQNGLWGQFF; CDR3 DNA: TGTGCCAGCAAAAGACAGAATGGTTTATGGGGGCAGTTCTTC
V gene: TRBV4-3; D gene: -; clone size: -; J gene: TRBJ2-7; CDR3 protein: CASSRESSYEQYF; CDR3 DNA: TGCGCCAGCAGCCGGGAGAGCTCCTACGAGCAGTACTTC
V gene: TRBV19; D gene: -; clone size: -; J gene: TRBJ1-2; CDR3 protein: CASSISRGEGYGYTF; CDR3 DNA: TGTGCCAGTAGTATCTCCAGGGGAGAGGGCTATGGCTACACCTTC
V gene: TRBV7-2; D gene: -; clone size: -; J gene: TRBJ2-5; CDR3 protein: CASSQRPRQETQYF; CDR3 DNA: TGTGCCAGCAGCCAGAGGCCAAGACAAGAGACCCAGTACTTC
V gene: TRBV18; D gene: -; clone size: -; J gene: TRBJ2-3; CDR3 protein: CASSPSSTDTQYF; CDR3 DNA: TGTGCCAGCTCACCCTCTAGCACAGATACGCAGTATTTT
V gene: TRBV10-2; D gene: -; clone size: -; J gene: TRBJ2-7; CDR3 protein: CASSEYRANYEQYF; CDR3 DNA: TGCGCCAGCAGTGAGTACAGGGCCAACTACGAGCAGTACTTC
V gene: TRBV5-8; D gene: -; clone size: once; J gene: TRBJ2-5; CDR3 protein: CASSQTQRETQYF; CDR3 DNA: TGTGCCAGCAGCCAGACTCAACGGGAGACCCAGTACTTC
V gene: TRBV11-2; D gene: TRBD1; clone size: -; J gene: TRBJ1-3; CDR3 protein: CASSFYRGLNTIYF; CDR3 DNA: TGTGCCAGCAGCTTCTACAGGGGTCTCAACACCATATATTTT
V gene: TRBV7-3; D gene: TRBD2; clone size: -; J gene: TRBJ2-3; CDR3 protein: CASSQTSGDSTDTQYF; CDR3 DNA: TGTGCCAGCAGCCAAACTAGCGGGGACTCCACAGATACGCAGTATTTT
V gene: TRBV7-3; D gene: TRBD2; clone size: once; J gene: TRBJ2-5; CDR3 protein: CASSLGLAARETQYF; CDR3 DNA: TGTGCCAGCAGCTTGGGACTAGCTGCCAGAGAGACCCAGTACTTC
V gene: TRBV10-2; D gene: -; clone size: -; J gene: TRBJ2-1; CDR3 protein: CASSESFFDEQFF; CDR3 DNA: TGCGCCAGCAGTGAGTCGTTCTTCGATGAGCAGTTCTTC
V gene: TRBV5-4; D gene: TRBD1; clone size: -; J gene: TRBJ1-2; CDR3 protein: CASSRTGQGQGYTF; CDR3 DNA: TGTGCCAGCAGCCGGACGGGACAGGGACAAGGCTACACCTTC
V gene: TRBV7-2; D gene: -; clone size: -; J gene: TRBJ2-2; CDR3 protein: CASSLTGPNTGELFF; CDR3 DNA: TGTGCCAGCAGCTTAACAGGGCCGAACACCGGGGAGCTGTTTTTT
V gene: TRBV7-8; D gene: TRBD1; clone size: -; J gene: TRBJ1-5; CDR3 protein: CASSYTTGAYSNQPQHF; CDR3 DNA: TGTGCCAGCAGTTATACCACAGGGGCGTATAGCAATCAGCCCCAGCATTTT
V gene: TRBV7-6; D gene: TRBD1; clone size: once; J gene: TRBJ2-5; CDR3 protein: CASSPRQGQRETQYF; CDR3 DNA: TGTGCCAGCAGCCCTCGACAGGGTCAGAGAGAGACCCAGTACTTC
V gene: TRBV7-8; D gene: -; clone size: -; J gene: TRBJ2-1; CDR3 protein: CASSLAEYNEQFF; CDR3 DNA: TGTGCCAGCAGCTTGGCGGAGTACAATGAGCAGTTCTTC
V gene: TRBV2; D gene: -; clone size: -; J gene: TRBJ2-7; CDR3 protein: CASSAEREQYF; CDR3 DNA: TGTGCCAGCAGTGCGGAGCGCGAGCAGTACTTC
V gene: TRBV30; D gene: -; clone size: once; J gene: TRBJ1-2; CDR3 protein: CAWSVAVNLLYGYTF; CDR3 DNA: TGTGCCTGGAGTGTAGCGGTAAACCTCCTCTATGGCTACACCTTC
V gene: TRBV7-9; D gene: -; clone size: -; J gene: TRBJ2-4; CDR3 protein: CASTAGAKNIQYF; CDR3 DNA: TGTGCCAGCACAGCGGGAGCCAAAAACATTCAGTACTTC
V gene: TRBV19; D gene: TRBD1; clone size: -; J gene: TRBJ1-4; CDR3 protein: CASWGQGANEKLFF; CDR3 DNA: TGTGCCAGCTGGGGACAGGGGGCTAATGAAAAACTGTTTTTT
V gene: TRBV27; D gene: -; clone size: -; J gene: TRBJ2-3; CDR3 protein: CASSFVRGGTDTQYF; CDR3 DNA: TGTGCCAGCAGTTTTGTACGGGGTGGCACAGATACGCAGTATTTT
V gene: TRBV18; D gene: TRBD2; clone size: -; J gene: TRBJ2-7; CDR3 protein: CASSPQRDSYEQYF; CDR3 DNA: TGTGCCAGCTCACCACAGCGGGACTCCTACGAGCAGTACTTC
V gene: TRBV25-1; D gene: -; clone size: -; J gene: TRBJ1-4; CDR3 protein: CASSDGTQLFF; CDR3 DNA: TGTGCCAGCAGTGATGGGACTCAACTGTTTTTT
V gene: TRBV7-2; D gene: -; clone size: -; J gene: TRBJ2-1; CDR3 protein: CASRFRTPARNEQFF; CDR3 DNA: TGTGCCAGCAGGTTTCGGACACCAGCGAGGAATGAGCAGTTCTTC
V gene: TRBV5-1; D gene: TRBD2; clone size: -; J gene: TRBJ2-7; CDR3 protein: CASSLESSGSFSEQYF; CDR3 DNA: TGCGCCAGCAGCTTGGAGTCTAGCGGGAGTTTCTCCGAGCAGTACTTC
V gene: TRBV28; D gene: -; clone size: -; J gene: TRBJ2-3; CDR3 protein: CASWTTSTDTQYF; CDR3 DNA: TGTGCCAGTTGGACTACTAGCACAGATACGCAGTATTTT
V gene: TRBV20-1; D gene: -; clone size: -; J gene: TRBJ2-1; CDR3 protein: CSVQGSEQFF; CDR3 DNA: TGCAGTGTTCAGGGAAGTGAGCAGTTCTTC
V gene: TRBV7-2; D gene: -; clone size: -; J gene: TRBJ2-2; CDR3 protein: CASSSNPGGELFF; CDR3 DNA: TGTGCCAGCAGCTCGAATCCAGGCGGGGAGCTGTTTTTT
V gene: TRBV28; D gene: TRBD1; clone size: -; J gene: TRBJ1-2; CDR3 protein: CASSPGQGTFYGYTF; CDR3 DNA: TGTGCCAGCAGTCCCGGACAGGGCACCTTCTATGGCTACACCTTC
V gene: TRBV10-3; D gene: TRBD1; clone size: -; J gene: TRBJ1-2; CDR3 protein: CAISATGDGYTF; CDR3 DNA: TGTGCCATCAGTGCGACAGGGGATGGCTACACCTTC
V gene: TRBV10-3; D gene: TRBD2; clone size: -; J gene: TRBJ2-3; CDR3 protein: CAIMGRESPDTQYF; CDR3 DNA: TGTGCCATCATGGGGCGGGAGAGTCCAGATACGCAGTATTTT
V gene: TRBV5-6; D gene: -; clone size: -; J gene: TRBJ1-2; CDR3 protein: CASSSDLWVTF; CDR3 DNA: TGTGCCAGCAGCTCAGACTTGTGGGTCACCTTC
V gene: TRBV12-5; D gene: -; clone size: -; J gene: TRBJ1-2; CDR3 protein: CASAPPAGDGYTF; CDR3 DNA: TGTGCTAGTGCGCCCCCGGCAGGGGACGGCTACACCTTC
V gene: TRBV10-2; D gene: -; clone size: -; J gene: TRBJ2-1; CDR3 protein: CASAAGSSYNEQFF; CDR3 DNA: TGCGCCAGCGCAGCGGGTAGCTCCTACAATGAGCAGTTCTTC
V gene: TRBV6-1; D gene: -; clone size: -; J gene: TRBJ2-1; CDR3 protein: CASPPGHPKYNEQFF; CDR3 DNA: TGTGCCAGCCCACCGGGACACCCAAAGTACAATGAGCAGTTCTTC
V gene: TRBV9; D gene: TRBD2; clone size: -; J gene: TRBJ2-7; CDR3 protein: CASSVGGGVAYEQYF; CDR3 DNA: TGTGCCAGCAGCGTAGGGGGAGGGGTGGCCTACGAGCAGTACTTC
V gene: TRBV4-1; D gene: -; clone size: -; J gene: TRBJ2-7; CDR3 protein: CASSQHRVTEQYF; CDR3 DNA: TGCGCCAGCAGCCAACACAGGGTAACCGAGCAGTACTTC
V gene: TRBV4-3; D gene: -; clone size: -; J gene: TRBJ2-1; CDR3 protein: CASSQGRSGLNEQFF; CDR3 DNA: TGCGCCAGCAGCCAGGGGAGGAGCGGACTCAATGAGCAGTTCTTC
V gene: TRBV2; D gene: -; clone size: -; J gene: TRBJ1-2; CDR3 protein: CASQAGVRGGYTF; CDR3 DNA: TGTGCCAGCCAGGCGGGGGTGAGGGGTGGCTACACCTTC
V gene: TRBV2; D gene: TRBD1; clone size: -; J gene: TRBJ1-2; CDR3 protein: CASSFGTGFRGYTF; CDR3 DNA: TGTGCCAGCAGTTTTGGGACAGGGTTTCGAGGCTACACCTTC
V gene: TRBV28; D gene: TRBD2; clone size: -; J gene: TRBJ2-1; CDR3 protein: CASIISGSSSNEQFF; CDR3 DNA: TGTGCCAGCATTATTAGCGGGAGTAGCTCCAATGAGCAGTTCTTC
V gene: TRBV19; D gene: -; clone size: -; J gene: TRBJ1-2; CDR3 protein: CASSAASRQPNYGYTF; CDR3 DNA: TGTGCCAGTAGTGCAGCCAGCCGACAGCCTAACTATGGCTACACCTTC
V gene: TRBV5-4; D gene: TRBD2; clone size: -; J gene: TRBJ2-1; CDR3 protein: CASSRTSGTYNEQFF; CDR3 DNA: TGTGCCAGCAGCCGGACTAGCGGAACCTACAATGAGCAGTTCTTC
V gene: TRBV28; D gene: TRBD1; clone size: -; J gene: TRBJ1-5; CDR3 protein: CASSLRGTGVWQPQHF; CDR3 DNA: TGTGCCAGCAGTTTACGCGGGACAGGGGTTTGGCAGCCCCAGCATTTT
V gene: TRBV2; D gene: TRBD2; clone size: -; J gene: TRBJ2-2; CDR3 protein: CASTASGNTGELFF; CDR3 DNA: TGTGCCAGCACGGCTAGCGGAAACACCGGGGAGCTGTTTTTT
V gene: TRBV4-1; D gene: -; clone size: -; J gene: TRBJ2-2; CDR3 protein: CASSQPLRNTGELFF; CDR3 DNA: TGCGCCAGCAGCCAACCTCTTAGGAACACCGGGGAGCTGTTTTTT
V gene: TRBV14; D gene: TRBD1; clone size: -; J gene: TRBJ1-4; CDR3 protein: CASSQGQGQSEKLFF; CDR3 DNA: TGTGCCAGCAGCCAAGGACAGGGGCAGAGTGAAAAACTGTTTTTT
V gene: TRBV7-9; D gene: TRBD1; clone size: -; J gene: TRBJ2-2; CDR3 protein: CASSLQGAYTGELFF; CDR3 DNA: TGTGCCAGCAGCTTACAGGGGGCTTACACCGGGGAGCTGTTTTTT
V gene: TRBV2; D gene: -; clone size: -; J gene: TRBJ2-1; CDR3 protein: CASIDGLEMRFF; CDR3 DNA: TGTGCCAGCATCGACGGACTCGAAATGCGGTTCTTC
V gene: TRBV6-5; D gene: -; clone size: -; J gene: TRBJ1-5; CDR3 protein: CASSYGSGNSNQPQHF; CDR3 DNA: TGTGCCAGCAGTTACGGGTCCGGGAATAGCAATCAGCCCCAGCATTTT
V gene: TRBV29-1; D gene: TRBD1; clone size: -; J gene: TRBJ2-7; CDR3 protein: CSVFGTGSTKQYF; CDR3 DNA: TGCAGCGTCTTTGGGACAGGGAGTACGAAGCAGTACTTC